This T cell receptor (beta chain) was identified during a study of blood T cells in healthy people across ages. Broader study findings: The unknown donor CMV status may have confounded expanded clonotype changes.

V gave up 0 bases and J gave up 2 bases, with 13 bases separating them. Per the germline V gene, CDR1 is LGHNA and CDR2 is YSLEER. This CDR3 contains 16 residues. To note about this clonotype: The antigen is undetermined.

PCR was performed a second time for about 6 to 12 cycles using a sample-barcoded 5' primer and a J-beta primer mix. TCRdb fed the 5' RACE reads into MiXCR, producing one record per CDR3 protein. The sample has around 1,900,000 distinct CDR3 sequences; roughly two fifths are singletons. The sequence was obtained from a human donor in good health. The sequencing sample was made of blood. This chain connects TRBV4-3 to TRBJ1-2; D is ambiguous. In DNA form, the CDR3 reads TGCGCCAGCAGCCAAGATTTTGGAGGGATCAACTATGGCTACACCTTC. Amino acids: CASSQDFGGINYGYTF.